Below, 5 T cell receptor beta chains from the same sample are listed, as sequenced in a study of T cells after yellow fever vaccination. Each CDR3 protein is one row after TCRdb ran MiXCR on the 5' RACE reads. Of about 47,000 distinct CDR3 sequences in the sample, roughly 7.3% were seen once. The input for sequencing was CD8+ T cells sorted from PBMCs, taken more than 13 days after the first yellow fever vaccination. These receptors came from a man aged 18 to 29 who received the YFV17D yellow fever vaccine.

In its sample, this clonotype was seen many times. V and J are TRBV12-3 or TRBV12-4 and TRBJ2-7; D is possibly TRBD1 or TRBD2 (5 bases each). Between the trimmed V and J ends, which lost 4 bases and 3 bases, there was a span of 10 bases. The CDR3 consists of 13 residues. The CDR3 reads CASSSGQNYEQYF. CDR3 DNA: TGTGCCAGCAGTTCGGGGCAGAACTACGAGCAGTACTTC.

This clonotype came up many times. The chain uses TRBV20-1 and TRBJ1-6; 8 nucleotides line up with TRBD1. CDR3 length: 15 amino acids. The junction had 8 bases not matched to a gene; V was cut back by 1 base and J by 9 bases. CDR1 DFQATT and CDR2 SNEGSKA come from the germline V gene (reference sequence). CDR3 sequence: CSARGRGTGISPLHF. The CDR3 DNA follows: TGCAGTGCTAGAGGTCGAGGGACAGGCATTTCACCCCTCCACTTT.

This clonotype was seen ten or more times. CDR3 coding DNA: TGTGCCAGCAAAGGGACTAGCGGGGGGGCTTACAATGAGCAGTTCTTC. Protein: CASKGTSGGAYNEQFF. The chain joins TRBV2 to TRBJ2-1; 16 nucleotides match TRBD2. Germline values: CDR1 SNHLY, CDR2 FYNNEI. V was pared by 7 bases and J by 4 bases, with 4 bases of the junction left unmatched. The CDR3 sequence is 16 residues long. The full variable domain, with the rest looked up from reference TRBV2 and TRBJ2-1, is EPEVTQTPSHQVTQMGQEVILRCVPISNHLYFYWYRQILGQKVEFLVSFYNNEISEKSEIFDDQFSVERPDGSNFTLKIRSTKLEDSAMYFCASKGTSGGAYNEQFFGPGTRLTVL.

At least ten counts were recorded for this clonotype. The chain has TRBV29-1 and TRBJ2-7; a possible D gene is TRBD1 (6 bases). CDR3 length: 14 residues. The V and J ends lost 6 bases and 7 bases respectively, with 22 bases between them. CDR1 and CDR2 from the germline V gene are SQVTM and ANQGSEA. Here the CDR3 reads CSVSPVSGVWEQYF. For the CDR3, the DNA is TGCAGCGTCTCCCCCGTGTCAGGGGTATGGGAGCAGTACTTC.

This clonotype was counted many times. The chain joins TRBV6-2 or TRBV6-3 to TRBJ2-5; possibly TRBD1 or TRBD2 for D (6 bases each). The CDR3 consists of 14 residues. V gave up 5 bases and J gave up 4 bases, with 14 bases separating them. CDR1 and CDR2 from the germline V gene are MNHEY and SVGEGT. The CDR3 reads CASSRGAARETQYF. CDR3 bases: TGTGCCAGCAGTAGGGGGGCCGCGCGAGAGACCCAGTACTTC.